The present T cell receptor (beta chain) was sequenced within a study of siplizumab effects on memory and regulatory T cells. Some clones are missing from TCRdb's copy, which holds only in-frame ones; the method was immunoSEQ multiplex PCR. The table has about 110,000 clones, 80% to 95% seen once. A word on this clone: Its antigen is as yet unknown.

Study conclusions and caveats: No functional test confirmed suppression by proliferating siplizumab-culture Tregs. Mean Treg-derived proportions of mappable alloreactive CD4+ clones were approximately 69% for siplizumab and about 28% for controls. A significant reduction in alloreactive sequences traceable to unstimulated CD4+ memory cells was produced by siplizumab. Naive T cells, seemingly more diverse than memory cells, seemed major alloresponse contributors.

V was clipped by 6 bases and J by 3 bases, with 15 bases between them. Germline values: CDR1 MNHEY, CDR2 SMNVEV (reference sequence). This CDR3 comprises 14 residues. The V gene is TRBV27, the J gene TRBJ2-7, with D tentatively TRBD1 or TRBD2 (6 bases each). The sequencing sample was made of CD4+ T cells sorted from blood. This TCR came from a human donor in good health. CDR3 sequence (DNA): TGTGCCAGCAGATTCGGGGGCAGGGGCTACGAGCAGTACTTC. Translation: CASRFGGRGYEQYF.